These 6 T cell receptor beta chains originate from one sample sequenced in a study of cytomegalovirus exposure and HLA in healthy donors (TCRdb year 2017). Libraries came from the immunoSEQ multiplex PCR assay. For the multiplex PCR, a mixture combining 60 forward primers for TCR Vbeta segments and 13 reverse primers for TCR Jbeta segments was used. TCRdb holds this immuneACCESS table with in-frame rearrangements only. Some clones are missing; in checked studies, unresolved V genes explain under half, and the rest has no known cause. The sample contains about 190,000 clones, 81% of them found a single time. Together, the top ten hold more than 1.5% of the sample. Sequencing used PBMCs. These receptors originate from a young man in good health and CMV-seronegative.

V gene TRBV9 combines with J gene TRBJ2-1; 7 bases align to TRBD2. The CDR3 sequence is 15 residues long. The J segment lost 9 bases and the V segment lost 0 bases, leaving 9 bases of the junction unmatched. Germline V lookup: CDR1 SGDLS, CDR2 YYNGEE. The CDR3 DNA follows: TGTGCCAGCAGCGTAGCGGCGGGAGTTAGGGGTGAGCAGTTCTTC. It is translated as CASSVAAGVRGEQFF.

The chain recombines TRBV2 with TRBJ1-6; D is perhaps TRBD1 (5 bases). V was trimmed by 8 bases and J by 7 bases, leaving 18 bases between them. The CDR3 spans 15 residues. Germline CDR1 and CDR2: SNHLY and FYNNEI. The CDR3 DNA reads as TGTGCCAGCGGGGCAGACAATTTAGGGAATTCACCCCTCCACTTT. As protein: CASGADNLGNSPLHF.

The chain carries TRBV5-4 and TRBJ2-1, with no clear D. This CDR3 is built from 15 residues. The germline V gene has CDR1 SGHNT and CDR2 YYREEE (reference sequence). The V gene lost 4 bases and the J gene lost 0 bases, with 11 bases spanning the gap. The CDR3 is CASSPDTSSYNEQFF. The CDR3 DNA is TGTGCCAGCAGCCCTGATACGAGCTCCTACAATGAGCAGTTCTTC.

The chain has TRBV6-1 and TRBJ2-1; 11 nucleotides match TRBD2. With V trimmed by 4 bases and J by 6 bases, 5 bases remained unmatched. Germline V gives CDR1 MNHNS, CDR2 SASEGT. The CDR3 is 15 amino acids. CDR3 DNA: TGTGCCAGCAGTGGACTAGCGGGACTTCTCAATGAGCAGTTCTTC. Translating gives CASSGLAGLLNEQFF.

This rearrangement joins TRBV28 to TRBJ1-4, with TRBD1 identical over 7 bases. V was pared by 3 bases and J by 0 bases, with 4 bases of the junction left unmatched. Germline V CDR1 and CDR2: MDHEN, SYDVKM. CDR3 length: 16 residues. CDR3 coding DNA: TGTGCCAGCAGTTTCCGGCAGGGGGCAACTAATGAAAAACTGTTTTTT. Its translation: CASSFRQGATNEKLFF.

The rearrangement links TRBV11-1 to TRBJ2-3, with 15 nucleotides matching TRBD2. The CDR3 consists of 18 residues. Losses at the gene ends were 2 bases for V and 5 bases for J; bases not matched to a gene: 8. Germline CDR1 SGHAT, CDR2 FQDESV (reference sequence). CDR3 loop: CASSLPWTSGRAIDTQYF. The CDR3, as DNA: TGTGCCAGCAGCTTACCTTGGACTAGCGGGAGGGCCATAGATACGCAGTATTTT. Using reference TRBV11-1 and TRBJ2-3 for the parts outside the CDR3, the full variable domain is EAEVAQSPRYKITEKSQAVAFWCDPISGHATLYWYRQILGQGPELLVQFQDESVVDDSQLPKDRFSAERLKGVDSTLKIQPAELGDSAMYLCASSLPWTSGRAIDTQYFGPGTRLTVL.